Described below is a single T cell receptor (beta chain) sequence and its context. Antigen specificity is unknown. Germline V gene sequence: CDR1 SGDLS, CDR2 YYNGEE. CDR3 length: 13 residues. V lost 0 bases and J lost 3, with 4 bases in between. The data derive from a study of OX40 agonist ivuxolimab in advanced cancers. Study at large: Patients were treated with intravenous ivuxolimab, dosed at 0.01 to 10 mg/kg and infused every 2 weeks. The dose-escalation cohort was roughly 83% male, with a mean age of around 60 years, ranging about 20 to 85.

Notes on the study in general: At 0.1 to 3.0 mg/kg, CD4+ and CD8+ blood T cells expanded clonally by week 6. Nonresponders, in some cases, also had low normalized T-cell clonal expansion.

Sequencing was performed with immunoSEQ multiplex PCR; in TCRdb, only in-frame clones are kept and a portion is missing. The sample gives some 60,000 clones, around 81% of which show up once; about 4.5% is in the top ten. The chain is built from TRBV9 and TRBJ1-5; D unresolved. The specimen was CD4+ or CD8+ T cells sorted from blood, collected in a trial of the OX40 agonist ivuxolimab. The source of this sequence is an adult with an advanced solid tumor such as melanoma, head and neck, liver or kidney cancer. CDR3 sequence reads: CASSVDVNQPQHF. The DNA for the CDR3 is TGTGCCAGCAGCGTAGATGTCAATCAGCCCCAGCATTTT.